The 17 T cell receptor beta chains below were found in one sample sequenced in a study of blood T cell repertoires in COVID-19 (TCRdb year 2020). Library preparation used the immunoSEQ multiplex PCR assay. Drawn from immuneACCESS, this table holds only the in-frame rearrangements with V and J called that TCRdb kept. Clones are partly lost; checked studies trace under half to an unresolved V gene and leave the rest unexplained. This sample is represented by roughly 100,000 clones; roughly 87% of them were singletons. The top ten hold around 6.2% of the sample. Sequencing input: peripheral blood. Receptor source: a human donor in a cohort sampled during active COVID-19.

The chain carries TRBV30 and TRBJ2-7; 8 bases align to TRBD1. CDR3 length: 14 residues. V shed 3 bases and J 6 bases; nucleotides not matched to a gene: 10. Per the germline V gene, CDR1 is GTSNPN and CDR2 is SVGIG (reference sequence). In DNA, the CDR3 is TGTGCCTGGAGAAGCACAGGGGGACGCAGCGAGCAGTACTTC. Protein sequence: CAWRSTGGRSEQYF.

This CDR3 is CATTVQSDTEAFF. The CDR3 DNA reads as TGTGCCACCACAGTGCAGTCGGACACTGAAGCTTTCTTT. J is TRBJ1-1 and V is TRBV10-3; D uncertain. This CDR3 is built from 13 residues. The germline gives CDR1 ENHRY, CDR2 SYGVKD. V lost 10 bases and J 3 bases, leaving 15 bases between the germline ends.

This rearrangement joins TRBV3-1 (or the pseudogene TRBV3-2) to TRBJ1-5; 8 bases line up with TRBD1. The ends lost 1 base at V and 6 bases at J; junction bases unmatched: 5. The CDR3 is 15 residues long. The V gene's germline CDR1 is LGHDT and CDR2 YNNKEL (reference sequence). CDR3: CASSQGTGKGQPQHF. As DNA, the CDR3 is TGTGCCAGCAGCCAAGGGACAGGGAAGGGTCAGCCCCAGCATTTT.

This chain uses TRBV5-1 with TRBJ2-7; 9 nucleotides match TRBD1. The CDR3 extends over 14 amino acids. In germline, CDR1 is SGHRS, CDR2 YFSETQ. The J segment lost 2 bases and the V segment lost 0 bases, leaving 0 bases of the junction unmatched. Here the CDR3 DNA reads TGCGCCAGCAGCTTGGGGGACAGGGCCTACGAGCAGTACTTC. It translates to CASSLGDRAYEQYF.

The CDR3 region is CASSLPNRGVGNTIYF. The CDR3 coding sequence is TGTGCCAGCAGCCTCCCGAATCGGGGGGTTGGAAACACCATATATTTT. V is TRBV3-1 (or the pseudogene TRBV3-2) and J is TRBJ1-3; maybe TRBD1 (5 bases). The CDR3 has 16 amino acids. The V end was cut by 4 bases, the J end by 3 bases, with 16 bases between. Germline V CDR1 and CDR2: LGHDT, YNNKEL (reference sequence).

The chain uses TRBV2 and TRBJ2-3; 7 positions agree with TRBD2. The CDR3 runs to 13 residues. Losses at the gene ends were 0 bases for V and 14 bases for J; bases not matched to a gene: 8. Germline V gene lookup returns CDR1 SNHLY and CDR2 FYNNEI. This chain's CDR3 is CASSEALGGSVYF. CDR3 nucleotide sequence: TGTGCCAGCAGTGAAGCGCTGGGGGGGTCCGTGTATTTT.

CDR3 amino acids: CASSRIQEETQYF. DNA of the CDR3: TGTGCCAGCAGTCGAATACAGGAAGAGACCCAGTACTTC. The V call is TRBV6-5, the J call TRBJ2-5, with D tentatively TRBD1 (5 bases). The germline V gene encodes CDR1 MNHEY and CDR2 SVGAGI. This CDR3 has 13 amino acids. The ends were cut back, 5 bases at V and 3 bases at J, with 10 bases in the middle.

In the case of this clone: The junction departs from germline at one end; a sequencing error may be responsible. V gene TRBV7-2 combines with J gene TRBJ2-1; 9 bases fit TRBD2. Germline V gives CDR1 SGHTA, CDR2 FQGNSA. The CDR3 has 14 residues. Written as DNA, the CDR3 is TGTGCCAGCAGCCTAGCGGGGCTAAACAATGAGCAGTTCTTC. It specifies CASSLAGLNNEQFF.

This sequence joins TRBV7-6 and TRBJ2-1; 10 bases are a match to TRBD2. Losses at the gene ends were 2 bases for V and 6 bases for J; bases not matched to a gene: 4. The CDR3 length is 15 residues. The V gene's germline CDR1 is SGHVS and CDR2 FNYEAQ. The CDR3 reads CASSLLAGVLNEQFF. The CDR3 DNA is TGTGCCAGCAGCTTACTAGCGGGGGTACTCAATGAGCAGTTCTTC.

The chain is built from TRBV5-1 and TRBJ1-2, with TRBD1 identical over 7 bases. In germline, CDR1 is SGHRS, CDR2 YFSETQ. V lost 4 bases, J lost 2 bases, and 5 bases stayed unmatched. CDR3 size: 14 residues. In DNA, the CDR3 is TGCGCCAGCAGCCTCGCGGACAGGAACTATGGCTACACCTTC. Its translation is CASSLADRNYGYTF.

V is TRBV5-8 and J is TRBJ1-6; D may be TRBD1 (5 bases). V lost 0 bases and J lost 10, with 8 bases in between. The germline V gene has CDR1 SGHTS and CDR2 YDEGEE. CDR3 length: 13 amino acids. The CDR3 bases are TGTGCCAGCAGCTTGGAGCGGGGCTCACCCCTCCACTTT. Translated, it gives CASSLERGSPLHF.

This clone was counted a single time. The chain recombines TRBV3-1 (or the pseudogene TRBV3-2) with TRBJ1-1; D possibly corresponds to TRBD1 (5 bases). Trimming cost V 4 bases and J 1 base, with 7 bases left between them. Germline CDR1 is LGHDT and CDR2 is YNNKEL (reference sequence). The CDR3 extends over 13 amino acids. This chain's CDR3 is CASSRGGNTEAFF. CDR3 DNA sequence: TGTGCCAGCAGCCGGGGGGGGAACACTGAAGCTTTCTTT.

V usage is TRBV5-1 and J usage is TRBJ1-2; the D gene is possibly TRBD1 (5 bases). In germline, CDR1 is SGHRS, CDR2 YFSETQ. CDR3 length: 16 amino acids. Trimming removed 0 bases from V and 2 bases from J, with 14 bases in between. The CDR3 DNA reads TGCGCCAGCAGCTTGGCTGGGGGGACCCGCAACTATGGCTACACCTTC. Translation gives CASSLAGGTRNYGYTF.

CDR3 amino acids: CASSRNMAVEQFF. The DNA of the CDR3 is TGTGCCAGCAGCCGGAACATGGCGGTTGAGCAGTTCTTC. The V gene is TRBV7-6, the J gene TRBJ2-1; D not resolved. The germline V gene encodes CDR1 SGHVS and CDR2 FNYEAQ. The CDR3 contains 13 residues. Trimming stripped 5 bases from V and 9 bases from J, with 14 bases between.

This chain uses TRBV19 with TRBJ1-2; no clear D gene. The CDR3 runs 13 residues. The germline V gene has CDR1 LNHDA and CDR2 SQIVND (reference sequence). V was clipped by 3 bases and J by 8 bases, with 13 bases between them. CDR3 DNA: TGTGCCAGTAGTATCGGTCCCTACCCCGGCTACACCTTC. Residues: CASSIGPYPGYTF.

V is TRBV7-9 and J is TRBJ2-7; 11 bases match TRBD1. V lost 5 bases and J lost 6; bases outside the gene matches: 6. The CDR3 is 14 residues long. The V gene's germline CDR1 is SEHNR and CDR2 FQNEAQ (reference sequence). The CDR3 region has the DNA TGTGCCAGCAGCCGATGGGACAGGGGGTTCGAGCAGTACTTC. It codes for CASSRWDRGFEQYF.

The chain joins TRBV11-3 to TRBJ2-2; 7 positions match TRBD1. There are 16 residues in the CDR3. Germline CDR1 reads SGHNT; CDR2 reads YENEEA. The V and J ends lost 4 bases and 3 bases, in that order; junction bases with no gene match: 8. CDR3 amino acids: CASSSVVGGYTGELFF. The CDR3 DNA reads TGTGCCAGCAGCTCTGTTGTAGGGGGCTACACCGGGGAGCTGTTTTTT.